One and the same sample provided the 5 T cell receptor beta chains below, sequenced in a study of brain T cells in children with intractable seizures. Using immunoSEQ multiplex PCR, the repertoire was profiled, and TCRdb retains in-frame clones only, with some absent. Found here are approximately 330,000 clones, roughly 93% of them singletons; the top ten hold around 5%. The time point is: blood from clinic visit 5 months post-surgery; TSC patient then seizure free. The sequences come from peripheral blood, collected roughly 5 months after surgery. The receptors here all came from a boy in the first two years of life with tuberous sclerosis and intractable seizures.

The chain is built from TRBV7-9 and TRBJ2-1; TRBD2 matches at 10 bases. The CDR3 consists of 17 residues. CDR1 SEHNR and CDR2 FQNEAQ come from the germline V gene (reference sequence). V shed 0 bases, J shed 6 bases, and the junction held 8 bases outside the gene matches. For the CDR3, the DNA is TGTGCCAGCAGCTTAGCCAGAGGGGGGACTAGCGCCAATGAGCAGTTCTTC. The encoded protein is CASSLARGGTSANEQFF.

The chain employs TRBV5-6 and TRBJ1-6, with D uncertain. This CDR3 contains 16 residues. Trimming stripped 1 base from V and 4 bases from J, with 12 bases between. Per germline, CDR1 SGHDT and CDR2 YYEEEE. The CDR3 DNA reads TGTGCCAGCAGCTTGTATCACATGGGGTATAATTCACCCCTCCACTTT. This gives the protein CASSLYHMGYNSPLHF.

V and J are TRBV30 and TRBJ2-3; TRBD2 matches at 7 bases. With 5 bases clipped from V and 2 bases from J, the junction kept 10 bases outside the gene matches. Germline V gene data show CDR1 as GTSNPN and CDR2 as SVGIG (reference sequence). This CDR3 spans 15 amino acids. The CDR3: CAWVLRGSNTDTQYF. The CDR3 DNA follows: TGTGCCTGGGTGTTGCGGGGGTCCAACACAGATACGCAGTATTTT.

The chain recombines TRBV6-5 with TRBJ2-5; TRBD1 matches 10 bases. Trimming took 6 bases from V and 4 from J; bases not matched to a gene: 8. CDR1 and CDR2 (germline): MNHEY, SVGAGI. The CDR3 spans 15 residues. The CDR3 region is CASSLRDRGVETQYF. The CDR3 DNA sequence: TGTGCCAGCAGCCTCCGGGACAGGGGCGTAGAGACCCAGTACTTC.

CDR3 amino acids: CASSLLEGNEQFF. The CDR3 bases are TGTGCCAGCAGCTTACTCGAGGGGAATGAGCAGTTCTTC. The chain couples TRBV7-8 to TRBJ2-1; D possibly uses TRBD1 or TRBD2 (5 bases each). The CDR3 totals 13 residues. Trimming left V 2 bases short and J 7 bases short, with 9 bases between. CDR1 is SGHVS, CDR2 FQNEAQ, per germline. The full variable domain, rest sourced from reference TRBV7-8 and TRBJ2-1, is GAGVSQSPRYKVAKRGQDVALRCDPISGHVSLFWYQQALGQGPEFLTYFQNEAQLDKSGLPSDRFFAERPEGSVSTLKIQRTQQEDSAVYLCASSLLEGNEQFFGPGTRLTVL.